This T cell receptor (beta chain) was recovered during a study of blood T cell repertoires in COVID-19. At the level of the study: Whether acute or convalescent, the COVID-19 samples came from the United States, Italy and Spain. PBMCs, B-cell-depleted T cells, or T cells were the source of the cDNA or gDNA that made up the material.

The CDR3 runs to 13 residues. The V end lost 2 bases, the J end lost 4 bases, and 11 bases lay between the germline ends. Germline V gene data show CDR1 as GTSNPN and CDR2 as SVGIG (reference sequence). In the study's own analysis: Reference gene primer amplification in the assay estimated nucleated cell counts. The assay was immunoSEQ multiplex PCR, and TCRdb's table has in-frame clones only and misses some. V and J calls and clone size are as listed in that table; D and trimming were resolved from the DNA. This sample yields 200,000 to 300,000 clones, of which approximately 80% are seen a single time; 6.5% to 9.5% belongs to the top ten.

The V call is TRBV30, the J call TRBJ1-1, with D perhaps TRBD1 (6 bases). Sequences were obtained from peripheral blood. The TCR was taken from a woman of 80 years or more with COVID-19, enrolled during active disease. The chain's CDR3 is CAWSTGKSTEAFF. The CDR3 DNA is TGTGCCTGGAGTACAGGGAAGAGCACTGAAGCTTTCTTT. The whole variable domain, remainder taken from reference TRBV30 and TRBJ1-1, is SQTIHQWPATLVQPVGSPLSLECTVEGTSNPNLYWYRQAAGRGLQLLFYSVGIGQISSEVPQNLSASRPQDRQFILSSKKLLLSDSGFYLCAWSTGKSTEAFFGQGTRLTVV.